This T cell receptor (beta chain) was documented in a study of blood T cell repertoires in COVID-19. In the authors' methods: Reference gene primers were amplified, and this amplification served to estimate nucleated cell counts. TCRdb's copy holds only in-frame clones and misses some; the assay was immunoSEQ multiplex PCR. The DNA was the basis for D and trimming; V, J and clone size are from that table. The table lists 350,000 to 400,000 clones, around 91% of them singletons. Germline V gives CDR1 MNHEY, CDR2 SMNVEV (reference sequence). The CDR3 runs to 18 residues. J lost 3 bases, V lost 6 bases, and 10 bases had no gene match.

This chain links TRBV27 with TRBJ2-1; TRBD2 aligns across 14 bases. The TCR originated in a man aged 18 to 30 who had recovered from COVID-19. The sequencing input was PBMCs or T cells enriched from blood (not recorded which). As DNA, the CDR3 is TGTGCCAGCAGGAGGGACAGGGGACTAGCGGGAGACTACAATGAGCAGTTCTTC. It specifies CASRRDRGLAGDYNEQFF.